This T cell receptor (beta chain) was captured in a study of regulatory T cells in long-lasting Graves disease (dated by TCRdb to about 2021). Some background on the complete study: Persistent Graves' disease meant more than 5 years of antithyroid drug treatment with TSH receptor autoantibodies that stayed positive. Patients with persistent Graves' disease were compared with patients with newly diagnosed Graves' disease using TCR sequencing and RNA sequencing of peripheral blood. The study took place in China and was registered as a clinical trial. A total of around 35 samples underwent TCR sequencing: about 13 from persistent and about 20 from newly diagnosed Graves' disease patients. Antithyroid drugs had been taken for about 9.7 years on average by persistent Graves' disease patients in the clinical cohort.

This clonotype was observed a few times. Its binding antigen is unknown. Base qualities were left out, and no much larger clone turns up one base away. In light of the paper, this sample's time point label describes: persistent/refractory GD, antithyroid drugs over 5 years with positive TRAb. For both TCR sequencing and RNA sequencing, RNA was extracted from PBMCs using TRIzol. The diagnosis of Graves' disease was made according to American Thyroid Association guidelines. The patients came from an endocrinology department in Xi'an, China. Each patient gave around 9.2 milliliters of peripheral blood, collected in an EDTA anticoagulant tube. Ficoll Paque Plus density gradient separation was used to isolate PBMCs, and no further T cell sorting was performed. RNA quality was checked with an Agilent 2100 Bioanalyzer and agarose gel, and concentration with a NanoDrop 2000. V is cut by 0 bases and J by 0 bases, and the space between the germline ends is 12 bases. Counted from cysteine to phenylalanine, this CDR3 has 17 amino acids. Just CDR3 DNA is preserved here, 51 bases in frame from base 1. The germline V gene gives CDR1 as SGHTS and CDR2 as YDEGEE.

What the authors observed across the whole study: Because the primary lesion, thyroid tissue, could not be accessed, the study looked at peripheral blood alone. The authors noted that the small sample size was a limitation that may lower accuracy. Persistent disease showed preferential use of TRBV28, TRBJ1-2 and TRBJ2-5, whereas newly diagnosed disease favored TRBV20-1 and TRBJ2-1. Sequencing and analysis were restricted to the TCR beta chain. Lower TCR Shannon entropy and fewer highly expanded clones were observed in persistent Graves' disease patients than in newly diagnosed patients, which suggested clonal expansion. More public clonotypes were shared among persistent patients (under 3,000) than among newly diagnosed patients (966).

The method was multiplex PCR. TCRdb shows the sequencer as Illumina HiSeq 4000. CDR3 regions were amplified by Arm-PCR with iRepertoire HTBI primers to construct TCR beta libraries. Gel purification was performed on PCR products prior to sequencing. On the study's bioinformatics: Gene usage analysis of CDR3 amino acid clonotypes relied on the roughly 60 TRBV and 14 TRBJ segments identified across samples. Filtered high-quality paired reads were merged into contigs using COPE and FqMerger. BLAST was used to align contigs to IMGT TRBV, TRBD and TRBJ reference genes, and CDR3 was defined according to IMGT. Any clonotype with a frequency above 0.1% was counted as a highly expanded clone. Shannon entropy served as the measure of repertoire diversity, while the Gini coefficient captured V-J evenness. A clonotype was considered public if more than one individual shared it. TCRdb reanalyzed the raw reads on its own, using fastp at Q25 for trimming and MiXCR for clone calling, and kept in-frame beta chains. Rows merge per CDR3 protein into single entries with the most common DNA and genes. The V and J calls and clone size come from TCRdb's table, not from the authors' own analysis. The sample table holds 310,000 or so distinct CDR3 sequences, of which 22% were seen once. 56% of the sample belongs to the ten largest clones.

The starting material was peripheral blood mononuclear cells (PBMCs), obtained when the disease was refractory, from a patient treated with antithyroid drugs. In this chain, TRBV5-8 is recombined with TRBJ1-4, and possibly TRBD1, on 5 matching bases. The source is a female donor with Graves disease. The CDR3 protein: CASSLGLGPATNEKLFF. The DNA sequence is TGTGCCAGCAGCTTGGGGCTGGGACCTGCAACTAATGAAAAACTGTTTTTT.